Below, one TCR beta chain is given with its context. Sample time point: peripheral blood 6 weeks after treatment start. For each patient, 1 to 8 samples were obtained, pretreatment and on-treatment. This specimen comes from a study of PD-L1 blockade in urothelial cancer. Study at large: Once treatment had started, blood was analyzed at 3 weeks (second dose) and again at 6 weeks.

TCRdb's copy holds only in-frame clones and misses some; the assay was immunoSEQ multiplex PCR. The table lists about 23,000 clones, around 91% of them singletons. This receptor was obtained from a woman in her sixties with urothelial cancer. Sequencing used PBMCs, obtained around atezolizumab (anti-PD-L1) treatment.

This CDR3 reads CASSLTLIQGSYNEQFF. The CDR3 bases are TGTGCCAGCAGCTTAACCTTAATACAGGGGTCCTACAATGAGCAGTTCTTC. The chain recombines TRBV7-3 with TRBJ2-1; 7 nucleotides match TRBD1. Germline V CDR1 and CDR2: SGHTA, FQGTGA. The CDR3 extends over 17 amino acids. V lost 0 bases and J lost 1; bases outside the gene matches: 6.